Each of the 32 T cell receptor beta chains below was sequenced from the same sample in a study of beta chain features in type 1 diabetes. Expressed TCRB transcripts were sequenced because the isolated RNA had all been reverse transcribed beforehand. TCRdb's table, derived via immunoSEQ multiplex PCR, lists solely in-frame clones and lacks some. This sample has about 340,000 clones, with roughly 8% found just once. The sequenced sample was central memory CD4+ T cells from blood. These receptor sequences come from a woman between 18 and 29 years old in good health.

The chain carries TRBV7-3 and TRBJ2-5; unclear D gene. The V end lost 2 bases, the J end lost 2 bases, and 6 bases lay between the germline ends. Germline lookup yields CDR1 SGHTA and CDR2 FQGTGA. CDR3 length: 13 residues. CDR3 DNA: TGTGCCAGCAGCTTACCCCCTCAAGAGACCCAGTACTTC. Its protein product is CASSLPPQETQYF.

The table lists this clone with a few counts. The chain is built from TRBV18 and TRBJ2-1; 8 nucleotides agree with TRBD2. Germline values: CDR1 KGHSH, CDR2 LQKENI. Trimming at V came to 3 bases and at J to 4 bases, leaving 5 bases not matched to a gene. The CDR3 spans 15 residues. The DNA for the CDR3 is TGTGCCAGCTCACCGGGACTAGACCTTTACAATGAGCAGTTCTTC. Translated: CASSPGLDLYNEQFF. The full variable domain, completed using reference TRBV18 and TRBJ2-1, is NAGVMQNPRHLVRRRGQEARLRCSPMKGHSHVYWYRQLPEEGLKFMVYLQKENIIDESGMPKERFSAEFPKEGPSILRIQQVVRGDSAAYFCASSPGLDLYNEQFFGPGTRLTVL.

In its sample, this clone was seen a few times. The chain uses TRBV28 and TRBJ2-7; possibly TRBD2 for D (6 bases). V was trimmed by 3 bases and J by 3 bases, leaving 12 bases between them. Germline values: CDR1 MDHEN, CDR2 SYDVKM. The length of the CDR3 is 14 residues. The CDR3 loop is CASSLVHGGYEQYF. CDR3 DNA: TGTGCCAGCAGTTTGGTACACGGGGGCTACGAGCAGTACTTC.

This clone was detected ten times or more. The V call is TRBV25-1, the J call TRBJ2-4, with 7 bases that match TRBD1. Germline V gene lookup returns CDR1 MGHDK and CDR2 SYGVNS. The V gene end was trimmed by 3 bases and the J gene end by 3 bases; junction bases not matched to a gene: 5. This CDR3 has 15 residues. Here the CDR3 reads CASSDARDSKNIQYF. For the CDR3, the DNA is TGTGCCAGCAGTGATGCTAGGGACAGCAAAAACATTCAGTACTTC.

This clone appeared a few times. The identical CDR3 is also encoded by other nucleotide sequences in the sample. The J gene is TRBJ2-5, the V gene TRBV5-6; D is uncertain. V lost 0 bases and J lost 3, with 3 bases in between. The CDR3 totals 12 residues. Germline V gene data show CDR1 as SGHDT and CDR2 as YYEEEE. The CDR3 is CASSLVEETQYF. CDR3 nucleotide sequence: TGTGCCAGCAGCTTGGTTGAAGAGACCCAGTACTTC.

The V gene is TRBV9, the J gene TRBJ1-3, with a possible D match to TRBD1 (6 bases). This CDR3 comprises 15 residues. Deletions cut 2 bases from V and 4 bases from J, with 13 bases between. The germline V gene encodes CDR1 SGDLS and CDR2 YYNGEE. The CDR3 DNA is TGTGCCAGCAGCGTCGGAGGGGGTCACGGAAACACCATATATTTT. Translated: CASSVGGGHGNTIYF. The complete variable domain, with remaining parts taken from reference TRBV9 and TRBJ1-3, reads DSGVTQTPKHLITATGQRVTLRCSPRSGDLSVYWYQQSLDQGLQFLIQYYNGEERAKGNILERFSAQQFPDLHSELNLSSLELGDSALYFCASSVGGGHGNTIYFGEGSWLTVV.

This clone was seen a few times. The chain carries TRBV6-6 and TRBJ1-3; tentatively, D is TRBD1 (6 bases). The V and J ends lost 5 bases and 3 bases respectively, with 11 bases between them. CDR1 is MNHNY, CDR2 SVGAGI, per germline (reference sequence). This CDR3 contains 14 residues. The CDR3 loop is CASSTRGGGNTIYF. CDR3 nucleotides: TGTGCCAGCAGTACCAGGGGTGGTGGAAACACCATATATTTT.

Here the CDR3 DNA reads TGTGCCAGCAGTTTAACTCCGGGGATGAACACTGAAGCTTTCTTT. This sequence encodes CASSLTPGMNTEAFF. This chain uses TRBV27 with TRBJ1-1; D remains unclear. The germline gives CDR1 MNHEY, CDR2 SMNVEV (reference sequence). Trimming removed 2 bases from V and 0 bases from J, with 10 bases in between. The CDR3 totals 15 residues.

This clone was counted many times. The chain combines TRBV27 with TRBJ2-1; D is possibly TRBD2 (6 bases). The ends were cut back, 3 bases at V and 5 bases at J, with 29 bases in the middle. The length of the CDR3 is 20 residues. The germline gives CDR1 MNHEY, CDR2 SMNVEV (reference sequence). CDR3 nucleotides: TGTGCCAGCAGTTTTGGAGTTGACCGCTTAGGGACTCCTTACCACAATGAGCAGTTCTTC. This codes for CASSFGVDRLGTPYHNEQFF.

This clone was seen more than once but under ten times. The chain has TRBV28 and TRBJ2-7; tentatively, D is TRBD1 (6 bases). CDR3 length equals 14 residues. Germline assignment: CDR1 MDHEN and CDR2 SYDVKM. The V and J ends lost 1 base and 3 bases respectively, with 10 bases between them. CDR3 sequence: CASSLFGQSYEQYF. The CDR3 DNA reads TGTGCCAGCAGTTTATTCGGACAGAGCTACGAGCAGTACTTC.

This chain joins TRBV19 and TRBJ1-1, with D possibly TRBD1 on 5 matching bases. Trimming took off 10 bases at V and 1 base at J, with 19 bases between the two ends. Germline V gene sequence: CDR1 LNHDA, CDR2 SQIVND (reference sequence). There are 15 residues in the CDR3. This CDR3 is CATLSVRTPNTEAFF. In DNA, the CDR3 is TGTGCCACCCTCTCGGTCCGGACACCGAACACTGAAGCTTTCTTT. Based on the CDR3 plus reference TRBV19 and TRBJ1-1, the full variable domain is DGGITQSPKYLFRKEGQNVTLSCEQNLNHDAMYWYRQDPGQGLRLIYYSQIVNDFQKGDIAEGYSVSREKKESFPLTVTSAQKNPTAFYLCATLSVRTPNTEAFFGQGTRLTVV.

This clone was seen a few times. The CDR3 sequence: CASRVAESPYGYTF. The CDR3 bases are TGTGCCAGCAGGGTGGCGGAGTCGCCCTATGGCTACACCTTC. This chain links TRBV27 with TRBJ1-2; no definite D call. The germline CDR1 and CDR2 sequences are MNHEY and SMNVEV (reference sequence). V was shortened by 6 bases and J by 4 bases, with 15 bases between the two germline ends. The CDR3 is made up of 14 amino acids.

As regards this clone: Relative to the germline gene, one junction end is altered; a read error may explain this. This chain connects TRBV6-6 to TRBJ2-1; TRBD2 aligns across 7 bases. Germline V gene sequence: CDR1 MNHNY, CDR2 SVGAGI (reference sequence). The CDR3 has 14 amino acids. DNA for the CDR3: TGTGCCAGCAGTTCAGGGAGGGAGGAAGGGGAGCGGTTCTTC. It yields the protein CASSSGREEGERFF.

This clone was detected a few times. The chain links TRBV7-9 to TRBJ1-3, with D possibly matching TRBD1 (5 bases). V was trimmed by 5 bases and J by 7 bases, leaving 9 bases between them. CDR1 and CDR2 (germline): SEHNR, FQNEAQ (reference sequence). This CDR3 is 12 amino acids long. In nucleotides, the CDR3 is TGTGCCAGCAGCCGGGAGGGGAACACCATATATTTT. Protein: CASSREGNTIYF.

This clone came up a few times. A clone one base away is much larger, so this may be a read error. The CDR3 bases are TGTGCCAGCAGTTTATTGGCCTCTGGGGCCAACGTCCTGACTTTC. Translated, it gives CASSLLASGANVLTF. The chain joins TRBV28 to TRBJ2-6; no definite D call. The CDR3 consists of 15 residues. The germline CDR1 and CDR2 sequences are MDHEN and SYDVKM. Trimming stripped 1 base from V and 0 bases from J, with 4 bases between.

This clone was seen a single time. The chain combines TRBV4-3 with TRBJ2-2; D may be TRBD1 (6 bases). Germline assignment: CDR1 LGHNA and CDR2 YSLEER. The germline V and J ends were trimmed by 6 bases and 1 base, with 12 bases remaining between them. This CDR3 comprises 15 residues. CDR3 in amino acids: CASRAGRGNTGELFF. As DNA, the CDR3 is TGCGCCAGCAGGGCAGGCAGGGGGAACACCGGGGAGCTGTTTTTT.

In this sample, this clone turned up a few times. Different DNA sequences within this sample yield the same CDR3. This chain connects TRBV29-1 to TRBJ1-5; the D gene is possibly TRBD1 (5 bases). V lost 4 bases to trimming and J lost 0 bases, with 10 bases between them. The germline V gene has CDR1 SQVTM and CDR2 ANQGSEA. The CDR3 spans 14 residues. CDR3 region: CSVGDGYSNQPQHF. The CDR3 nucleotides read TGCAGCGTTGGGGACGGCTATAGCAATCAGCCCCAGCATTTT.

The chain joins TRBV5-1 to TRBJ2-1, with TRBD1 matching over 10 bases. This CDR3 contains 15 residues. CDR1 and CDR2 (germline): SGHRS, YFSETQ. V gave up 4 bases and J gave up 5 bases; unmatched junction bases: 6. CDR3 sequence: CASSPRGTGDNEQFF. The CDR3 bases are TGCGCCAGCAGCCCCCGAGGGACAGGGGACAATGAGCAGTTCTTC.

This clone was seen many times. This chain uses TRBV4-2 with TRBJ2-7; D unclear. The germline V gene has CDR1 LGHNA and CDR2 YNFKEQ. Trimming stripped 1 base from V and 3 bases from J, with 10 bases between. The CDR3 loop spans 14 amino acids. CDR3 loop: CASSQVGRGYEQYF. CDR3 DNA sequence: TGTGCCAGCAGCCAAGTCGGCCGAGGCTACGAGCAGTACTTC.

The chain uses TRBV7-3 and TRBJ2-4, with D unresolved. The V end was cut by 2 bases, the J end by 9 bases, with 5 bases between. This CDR3 comprises 11 residues. The germline CDR1 and CDR2 sequences are SGHTA and FQGTGA. CDR3 sequence (DNA): TGTGCCAGCAGCTTAGACGTCATTCAGTACTTC. Its protein is CASSLDVIQYF. Full variable domain (remainder filled in from reference TRBV7-3 and TRBJ2-4): GAGVSQTPSNKVTEKGKYVELRCDPISGHTALYWYRQSLGQGPEFLIYFQGTGAADDSGLPNDRFFAVRPEGSVSTLKIQRTERGDSAVYLCASSLDVIQYFGAGTRLSVL.

In its sample, this clone was seen a few times. The rearrangement uses TRBV7-9 and TRBJ2-1, with 7 positions matching TRBD1. Trimming cost V 0 bases and J 8 bases; bases outside gene matches: 7. Germline CDR1 SEHNR, CDR2 FQNEAQ (reference sequence). This CDR3 has 15 amino acids. This chain's CDR3 is CASSLAGRQGDEQFF. CDR3 bases: TGTGCCAGCAGCTTAGCAGGTAGACAGGGAGATGAGCAGTTCTTC.

The J gene is TRBJ2-3, the V gene TRBV4-1; 11 positions match TRBD2. CDR1 and CDR2 (germline): MGHRA, YSYEKL. The CDR3 extends over 15 amino acids. V gave up 7 bases and J gave up 2 bases; unmatched junction bases: 5. The CDR3 DNA sequence: TGCGCCAGCACCCGGACTAGCGGGTCCACAGATACGCAGTATTTT. It encodes CASTRTSGSTDTQYF.

V and J are TRBV28 and TRBJ1-5; D is unclear. Deletions cut 7 bases from V and 0 bases from J, with 13 bases between. Germline assignment: CDR1 MDHEN and CDR2 SYDVKM. The CDR3 is 15 amino acids. CDR3 in DNA: TGTGCCAGCACTCAAGGCGCAGGTAGCAATCAGCCCCAGCATTTT. As protein: CASTQGAGSNQPQHF.

In this sample, this clone turned up many times. This chain links TRBV6-5 with TRBJ2-1, with D perhaps matching TRBD2 (5 bases). V was cut by 5 bases and J by 10 bases, with 15 bases left in between. This CDR3 has 13 amino acids. Germline CDR1 MNHEY, CDR2 SVGAGI. CDR3 nucleotide sequence: TGTGCCAGCAGTGGAGGTGTGCGGTTAGAGCAGTTCTTC. Translated, it gives CASSGGVRLEQFF.

The chain joins TRBV7-8 to TRBJ1-2; possibly TRBD1 for D (5 bases). CDR3 size: 15 residues. V was cut by 5 bases and J by 5 bases, with 18 bases left in between. The V gene's germline CDR1 is SGHVS and CDR2 FQNEAQ. CDR3 bases: TGTGCCAGCAGCCGGATCTCGAGGGGTGGATATGGCTACACCTTC. Residues: CASSRISRGGYGYTF.

There are many counts of this clone. The rearrangement links TRBV7-9 to TRBJ2-7, with 9 bases lining up with TRBD2. The J segment lost 6 bases and the V segment lost 2 bases, leaving 8 bases of the junction unmatched. The length of the CDR3 is 15 residues. Germline loops: CDR1 SEHNR, CDR2 FQNEAQ (reference sequence). CDR3 protein: CASSLYASGASEQYF. The DNA of the CDR3 is TGTGCCAGCAGCTTATATGCTAGCGGGGCTTCCGAGCAGTACTTC.

In regard to this clone: Other DNA sequences in this sample translate to the same CDR3. V and J are TRBV25-1 and TRBJ1-2, with a possible D match to TRBD1 (5 bases). Trimming left V 5 bases short and J 4 bases short, with 11 bases between. CDR1 is MGHDK and CDR2 is SYGVNS in the germline V gene. This CDR3 comprises 13 residues. This CDR3 is CASSPQGAYGYTF. The CDR3 nucleotides are TGTGCCAGCAGTCCCCAGGGAGCCTATGGCTACACCTTC.

The chain links TRBV6-5 to TRBJ2-7; 8 bases are a match to TRBD2. CDR3 length: 15 residues. CDR1 is MNHEY and CDR2 is SVGAGI in the germline V gene. V gave up 5 bases and J gave up 5 bases; unmatched junction bases: 11. The DNA of the CDR3 is TGTGCCAGCAGTCCCAGGGCGGTAGCGGGGAACGAGCAGTACTTC. It yields the protein CASSPRAVAGNEQYF.

The rearrangement uses TRBV7-2 and TRBJ2-6; the D is unclear. Looked up from germline, CDR1 is SGHTA and CDR2 is FQGNSA. This CDR3 comprises 15 residues. With 3 bases removed from V and 1 base from J, the gap between germline ends came to 7 bases. CDR3 protein: CASSFQSSGANVLTF. In DNA form, the CDR3 reads TGTGCCAGCAGCTTTCAGTCGTCTGGGGCCAACGTCCTGACTTTC.

This clone has ten or more counts. The J gene is TRBJ2-3, the V gene TRBV7-2; the match to TRBD2 covers 8 bases. CDR1 is SGHTA, CDR2 FQGNSA, per germline. The J segment lost 3 bases and the V segment lost 4 bases, leaving 3 bases of the junction unmatched. The CDR3 contains 14 residues. The CDR3 DNA sequence: TGTGCCAGCAGCTCGGGACTAGTAACAGATACGCAGTATTTT. This encodes CASSSGLVTDTQYF.

A few counts support this clone. This may arise from a read error, as a much more abundant clone is one base away. This sequence joins TRBV6-6 and TRBJ2-5; 10 bases map to TRBD1. Germline V gives CDR1 MNHNY, CDR2 SVGAGI (reference sequence). The J segment lost 7 bases and the V segment lost 6 bases, leaving 5 bases of the junction unmatched. CDR3 size: 13 residues. The CDR3 protein is CASRSTGGGTQYF. CDR3 DNA sequence: TGTGCCAGCAGGTCGACAGGGGGCGGGACCCAGTACTTC.

This clone was recorded a few times. The chain combines TRBV9 with TRBJ1-2, with TRBD1 matching over 7 bases. CDR3 length equals 15 residues. Trimming cost V 1 base and J 5 bases; bases outside gene matches: 8. CDR1 and CDR2 from the germline V gene are SGDLS and YYNGEE. CDR3 DNA sequence: TGTGCCAGCAGCGTATCGACTGGGACAGCTTATGGCTACACCTTC. Amino acids: CASSVSTGTAYGYTF.